These T cell receptor beta chains were read from a single sample in a study of blood T cell repertoires in COVID-19. Method: immunoSEQ multiplex PCR; TCRdb's copy keeps in-frame clones and lacks some. Here the sample spans under 250,000 clones, roughly 85% being singletons. The specimen was PBMCs or T cells enriched from blood (not recorded which). These receptors all come from a woman aged 45-65 years with acute COVID-19. Both conserved end residues are part of each CDR3. The D gene is left open where the match is weak.

V,length,D,CDR3
TRBV7-9,15,-,CASSPKGVVGQPQHF
TRBV6-6,15,TRBD1,CASGTAQVVQETQYF
TRBV19,14,TRBD1,CASSIRDRRDGYTF
TRBV7-9,15,-,CASSLLTVQQETQYF
TRBV13,16,TRBD1,CASSLGNRGRYSPLHF
TRBV18,15,-,CASSPRDKLYNEQFF
TRBV27,14,TRBD1,CASSLGQARYEQYF
TRBV19,15,TRBD1,CASSTTGGGFGTIYF
TRBV19,16,TRBD1,CASSTQGQAKAYGYTF
TRBV3-1/TRBV3-2,14,-,CASSQTRGNTEAFF
TRBV2,15,-,CANSTFGSSGNTIYF
TRBV9,18,-,CASSAGRASPRRANVLTF
TRBV5-1,15,TRBD1,CASSHGQGTRYEQYF
TRBV6-6,16,-,CASSFPGRHSNQPQHF
TRBV25-1,17,TRBD1,CASSDLEGASYNSPLHF
TRBV27,14,TRBD2,CASILAGPTGELFF
TRBV3-1/TRBV3-2,15,TRBD2,CASSPRTSASYEQYF
TRBV7-2,15,TRBD2,CASSYWTSGGGEQFF
TRBV5-6,16,-,CASSSAAVEVGTEAFF
TRBV3-1/TRBV3-2,13,TRBD1,CASSPTGASGYTF
TRBV30,17,-,CACSRLSRVSNTGELFF
TRBV5-4,15,TRBD2,CASSLGGGAYNEQFF
TRBV5-8,13,-,CASSAGSNTEAFF
TRBV3-1/TRBV3-2,14,TRBD1,CASSQKGTVGGYTF